Each of the 20 T cell receptor beta chains below was sequenced from the same sample in a study of T cells in Graves' hyperthyroidism and ophthalmopathy. There were TCR beta CDR3 regions amplified from RNA transcripts. TCR CDR3 regions were first amplified by RT-PCR with HTBI primers. TCRdb used MiXCR to reprocess the multiplex PCR reads, holding one entry per CDR3 protein. The table shows 300,000 to 500,000 distinct CDR3 sequences, with over 13% occurring only once. Material: blood. These receptor sequences come from a middle-aged man with Graves' ophthalmopathy.

This clonotype turned up a few times. V and J are TRBV24-1 and TRBJ2-3, with 8 bases fitting TRBD1. Per the germline V gene, CDR1 is KGHDR and CDR2 is SFDVKD. The CDR3 runs to 13 residues. V gave up 12 bases and J gave up 0 bases; unmatched junction bases: 4. This CDR3 reads CAVRTGSTDTQYF. The CDR3 DNA follows: TGTGCCGTTAGGACAGGGAGCACAGATACGCAGTATTTT.

The table lists this clonotype with many counts. The chain recombines TRBV30 with TRBJ1-1, with D unresolved. Germline V gives CDR1 GTSNPN, CDR2 SVGIG (reference sequence). Trimming stripped 0 bases from V and 0 bases from J, with 5 bases between. There are 13 residues in the CDR3. The CDR3 region is CAWSVYMNTEAFF. In DNA, the CDR3 is TGTGCCTGGAGTGTCTACATGAACACTGAAGCTTTCTTT.

Ten or more counts support this clonotype. This chain connects TRBV11-2 to TRBJ1-5, with unresolved D. The length of the CDR3 is 15 residues. Trimming pared 1 base from V and 3 bases from J, leaving 10 bases between. Germline V lookup: CDR1 SGHAT, CDR2 FQNNGV. The CDR3 here is CASSLVGSPNQPQHF. CDR3 nucleotides: TGTGCCAGCAGCTTAGTAGGCAGTCCCAATCAGCCCCAGCATTTT.

This clonotype has a count of ten or more. V and J are TRBV13 and TRBJ1-2; D is unresolved. CDR3 length: 12 residues. V was pared by 0 bases and J by 8 bases, with 7 bases between. Germline CDR1 reads PRHDT; CDR2 reads FYEKMQ (reference sequence). CDR3 sequence reads: CASSLGNSGYTF. The CDR3 DNA sequence: TGTGCCAGCAGCTTAGGTAACAGCGGCTACACCTTC.

With regard to this clonotype: A read error is possible here, since a much larger clone lies one base away. V is TRBV11-3 and J is TRBJ2-7; D possibly corresponds to TRBD2 (5 bases). Germline CDR1 and CDR2: SGHNT and YENEEA. V was clipped by 8 bases and J by 1 base, with 18 bases between them. This CDR3 spans 15 amino acids. This CDR3 reads CASGPEAQISYEQYF. The CDR3 region has the DNA TGTGCCAGCGGCCCGGAGGCGCAGATATCCTACGAGCAGTACTTC.

This clonotype was seen repeatedly, ten times or more. This chain uses TRBV7-8 with TRBJ2-4; 11 bases line up with TRBD1. Germline CDR1 SGHVS, CDR2 FQNEAQ. V was clipped by 4 bases and J by 3 bases; unmatched bases: 2. The CDR3 totals 15 residues. The CDR3 bases are TGTGCCAGCAGCTCGGGGACAGGGGGCAAAAACATTCAGTACTTC. Residues: CASSSGTGGKNIQYF.

The rearrangement joins TRBV6-1 to TRBJ1-1; TRBD1 might be the D (6 bases). V lost 6 bases and J 12 bases, leaving 11 bases between the germline ends. Germline CDR1 reads MNHNS; CDR2 reads SASEGT. The CDR3 runs 10 residues. The CDR3 DNA reads TGTGCCAGCAGAAAAGGGGGGTCTTTCTTT. This codes for CASRKGGSFF.

The chain has TRBV14 and TRBJ2-3, with 8 bases matching TRBD2. Germline V gene sequence: CDR1 SGHDN, CDR2 FVKESK. The CDR3 extends over 16 amino acids. Unmatched junction bases numbered 7, after V lost 1 base and J lost 4 bases. CDR3 coding DNA: TGTGCCAGCAGCCAAGCGTCTAGCGGGTTCTCAGATACGCAGTATTTT. Translation gives CASSQASSGFSDTQYF.

This clonotype was found many times. The chain recombines TRBV13 with TRBJ2-7; weak D call: TRBD1 (6 bases). Trimming removed 7 bases at V and 4 bases at J, with 20 bases between. Germline loops: CDR1 PRHDT, CDR2 FYEKMQ (reference sequence). This CDR3 has 15 amino acids. The CDR3 bases are TGTGCCAGCACAGGGGAAGGGGGTCCGGGGTACGAGCAGTACTTC. This encodes CASTGEGGPGYEQYF.

The chain is built from TRBV30 and TRBJ2-3; 10 nucleotides line up with TRBD2. The germline V gene encodes CDR1 GTSNPN and CDR2 SVGIG (reference sequence). This CDR3 has 15 residues. V trimming: 2 bases; J trimming: 0 bases; junction bases outside the gene matches: 2. Here the CDR3 reads CAWSLAGASTDTQYF. The CDR3 nucleotides read TGTGCCTGGAGTCTAGCGGGAGCGAGCACAGATACGCAGTATTTT.

The genes are TRBV9 and TRBJ2-1; 9 bases are shared with TRBD2. This CDR3 is 18 amino acids long. V was pared by 0 bases and J by 1 base, with 8 bases of the junction left unmatched. CDR1 SGDLS and CDR2 YYNGEE come from the germline V gene. Written as DNA, the CDR3 is TGTGCCAGCAGCGTAGACCCTCGAGCGGGAGGTTCCTACAATGAGCAGTTCTTC. Residues: CASSVDPRAGGSYNEQFF.

This clonotype appeared many times. This rearrangement joins TRBV11-2 to TRBJ2-5; D not certain. Trimming cost V 3 bases and J 3 bases, with 8 bases left between them. The CDR3 spans 13 residues. CDR1 is SGHAT and CDR2 is FQNNGV in the germline V gene. In nucleotides, the CDR3 is TGTGCCAGCAGCTTTGGTGCAAAAGAGACCCAGTACTTC. As protein: CASSFGAKETQYF.

Comment on this clonotype: It may be a read error: a sequence one base away is much more abundant. The rearrangement links TRBV3-1 to TRBJ2-7; TRBD2 agrees at 7 bases. Germline V CDR1 and CDR2: LGHDT, YNNKEL (reference sequence). The CDR3 sequence is 15 residues long. CDR3 nucleotide sequence: TGTGCCGGCAGCCACAGCGGGAAAAGCTCCTACGAGCAGTACTTC. It specifies CAGSHSGKSSYEQYF.

Comment on this clonotype: With a much larger clone just one base away, this may be a read error. This chain uses TRBV7-9 with TRBJ1-2, with D perhaps TRBD1 (6 bases). There are 15 residues in the CDR3. The V end lost 5 bases, the J end lost 7 bases, and 20 bases lay between the germline ends. Germline CDR1 and CDR2: SEHNR and FQNEAQ (reference sequence). Here the CDR3 reads CASSAAGEGFCGYTF. The CDR3 DNA is TGTGCCAGCAGCGCCGCAGGGGAAGGGTTCTGTGGCTACACCTTC.

This clonotype was detected a few times. The chain couples TRBV29-1 to TRBJ1-2; D perhaps matches TRBD1 (6 bases). This CDR3 comprises 13 residues. Germline V gene data show CDR1 as SQVTM and CDR2 as ANQGSEA. The V end lost 7 bases, the J end lost 4 bases, and 16 bases lay between the germline ends. CDR3 sequence reads: CSAGTPLGYGYTF. CDR3 coding DNA: TGCAGCGCTGGGACACCGCTTGGCTATGGCTACACCTTC.

This clonotype was seen a few times. CDR3 coding DNA: TGTGCCAGCAGTTTATCGACAGGACGGGGCTACACCTTC. Amino acid sequence: CASSLSTGRGYTF. The V call is TRBV27, the J call TRBJ1-2, with a tentative D call TRBD1 (6 bases). This CDR3 region has 13 residues. V was clipped by 0 bases and J by 8 bases, with 10 bases between them. Germline V gene sequence: CDR1 MNHEY, CDR2 SMNVEV (reference sequence).

In nucleotides, the CDR3 is TGTGCCAGCAGTTACCCCCTAGAGTCCTTTAATGAAAAACTGTTTTTT. Residues: CASSYPLESFNEKLFF. The rearrangement joins TRBV6-5 to TRBJ1-4, with D unclear. Germline CDR1 MNHEY, CDR2 SVGAGI. With 2 bases removed from V and 4 bases from J, the gap between germline ends came to 14 bases. The CDR3 loop spans 16 amino acids.

This clonotype has a count of ten or more. The gene calls are TRBV6-2 or TRBV6-3 and TRBJ2-7, with TRBD2 as a possible D gene (6 bases). V was shortened by 0 bases and J by 3 bases, with 15 bases between the two germline ends. Germline CDR1 and CDR2: MNHEY and SVGEGT. The CDR3 is 16 residues long. CDR3 sequence reads: CASSYSIGAGRYEQYF. CDR3 in DNA: TGTGCCAGCAGTTACTCGATCGGCGCGGGACGCTACGAGCAGTACTTC.

V usage is TRBV12-3 or TRBV12-4 and J usage is TRBJ1-1, with TRBD1 as a possible D gene (5 bases). The CDR3 extends over 18 amino acids. The V end was cut by 0 bases, the J end by 3 bases, with 20 bases between. The CDR3 is CASSLAPVRGVGDTEAFF. The DNA of the CDR3 is TGTGCCAGCAGTTTAGCGCCTGTTCGGGGAGTAGGGGACACTGAAGCTTTCTTT.

This chain uses TRBV7-9 with TRBJ2-1; 9 nucleotides line up with TRBD1. Losses at the gene ends were 8 bases for V and 6 bases for J; bases not matched to a gene: 11. Germline assignment: CDR1 SEHNR and CDR2 FQNEAQ (reference sequence). The CDR3 is 15 residues long. CDR3: CASWGPGQGLNEQFF. DNA for the CDR3: TGTGCCAGCTGGGGACCGGGACAGGGACTCAATGAGCAGTTCTTC. Combining the CDR3 with reference TRBV7-9 and TRBJ2-1 gives the whole variable domain DTGVSQNPRHKITKRGQNVTFRCDPISEHNRLYWYRQTLGQGPEFLTYFQNEAQLEKSRLLSDRFSAERPKGSFSTLEIQRTEQGDSAMYLCASWGPGQGLNEQFFGPGTRLTVL.